This T cell receptor (beta chain) was identified in a study of T cells in Graves' hyperthyroidism and ophthalmopathy. Germline V gene data show CDR1 as LGHNA and CDR2 as YNFKEQ. V was pared by 2 bases and J by 2 bases, with 3 bases of the junction left unmatched. The CDR3 extends over 14 amino acids. Regions amplified from RNA transcripts were the TCR beta CDR3 regions. TCR CDR3 regions were first amplified by RT-PCR with HTBI primers. Using its own MiXCR run on the multiplex PCR reads, TCRdb lists one record per CDR3 protein. This sample has around 620,000 distinct CDR3 sequences, with 15% to 20% found just once. In its sample, this clonotype was seen a few times.

Sequencing was performed on blood. This clonotype was sampled from a woman between 25 and 40 years old with Graves' hyperthyroidism. The chain couples TRBV4-2 to TRBJ2-7, with TRBD1 identical over 7 bases. The CDR3 nucleotides are TGTGCCAGCAGCCAACCGGACAGGCCCTACGAGCAGTACTTC. Translation: CASSQPDRPYEQYF.